This TCR beta chain was sequenced in a study of vaccination and CD4 T cells after COVID-19. On the study more broadly: Each post-COVID sample was drawn after diagnosis, and the median interval was approximately 100 days (range 35 to 161).

Treatment noted: approximately nine-day PBMC culture with coronavirus spike peptide pools or control peptides (ViraFEST assay). Study findings and constraints: Spike mono-reactivity was evident in 304 of the 307 vaccine-specific clones derived from convalescent patients.

With regard to this clonotype: No antigen is known for it.

The Oncomine TCR Beta short-read assay sequenced DNA from cultured CD4+ T cells. MiXCR was run by TCRdb on the PCR reads, yielding one entry per CDR3 protein. This table holds 10,000 to 12,000 distinct CDR3 sequences, 28% found once. From germline, CDR1 is DFQATT and CDR2 SNEGSKA (reference sequence). Trimming at V came to 4 bases and at J to 2 bases, leaving 7 bases not matched to a gene. The CDR3 consists of 15 residues. The receptor was isolated from a human donor who had recovered from COVID-19. V and J are TRBV20-1 and TRBJ2-5; the match to TRBD2 covers 10 bases. The material sequenced was CD4+ T cells from blood, cultured in vitro, taken after SARS-CoV-2 vaccination. This CDR3 is CSATSTSGRQETQYF. CDR3 in DNA: TGCAGTGCTACGTCGACTAGCGGGCGACAAGAGACCCAGTACTTC.